This TCR beta chain was identified during a study of response to subunit inactivated influenza vaccine. Findings and caveats of the study: There was a suggestion from the authors that each seasonal influenza vaccination recruits few new T cells.

Details on this clonotype: The antigen is undetermined.

From the RT-PCR reads, TCRdb called clonotypes with MiXCR, one entry per CDR3 protein. The sample shows about 520,000 distinct CDR3 sequences, about 7.2% of them seen only once. Sample: PBMCs from blood, taken approximately 25 months after vaccination. This TCR came from a man between 50 and 69 years old who received an inactivated influenza vaccine.

CDR3 sequence: CSASSDRDTEAFF. The CDR3 coding sequence is TGCAGTGCTAGTAGCGACAGGGATACTGAAGCTTTCTTT. The chain has TRBV20-1 and TRBJ1-1; 7 nucleotides line up with TRBD1. V dropped 3 bases and J dropped 5; count of bases not matched to a gene: 6. This CDR3 has 13 residues. Germline loops: CDR1 DFQATT, CDR2 SNEGSKA (reference sequence).